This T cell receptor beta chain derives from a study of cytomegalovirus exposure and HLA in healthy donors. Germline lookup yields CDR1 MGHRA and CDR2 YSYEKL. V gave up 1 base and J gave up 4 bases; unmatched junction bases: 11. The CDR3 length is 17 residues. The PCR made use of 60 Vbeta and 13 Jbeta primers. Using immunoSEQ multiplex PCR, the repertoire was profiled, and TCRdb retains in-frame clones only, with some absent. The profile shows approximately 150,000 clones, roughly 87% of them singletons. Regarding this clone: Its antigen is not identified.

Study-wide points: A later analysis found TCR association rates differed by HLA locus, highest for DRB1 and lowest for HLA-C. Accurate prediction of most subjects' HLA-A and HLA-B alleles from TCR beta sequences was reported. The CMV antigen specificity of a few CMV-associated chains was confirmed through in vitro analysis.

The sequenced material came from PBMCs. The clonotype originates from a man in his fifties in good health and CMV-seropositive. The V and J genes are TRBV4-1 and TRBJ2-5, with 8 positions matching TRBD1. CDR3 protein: CASSQVMDLRGRETQYF. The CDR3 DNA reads TGCGCCAGCAGCCAAGTTATGGACCTCAGGGGGCGAGAGACCCAGTACTTC.